Listed here are 7 T cell receptor beta chains from one sample, sequenced in a study of cytomegalovirus exposure and HLA in healthy donors. Produced via immunoSEQ multiplex PCR; TCRdb's table is partial and in-frame only. The sample consists of more than 200,000 clones, less than 90% of them appearing once. The material sequenced was PBMCs. All receptors derive from a young man in good health and CMV-seropositive.

The J gene is TRBJ1-5, the V gene TRBV28; possibly TRBD1 for D (6 bases). The V end was cut by 6 bases, the J end by 0 bases, with 9 bases between. Looked up from germline, CDR1 is MDHEN and CDR2 is SYDVKM. The CDR3 is 14 residues long. As DNA, the CDR3 is TGTGCCAGCAGAGAACAGGGTAGCAATCAGCCCCAGCATTTT. Amino acid sequence: CASREQGSNQPQHF.

The V gene is TRBV2, the J gene TRBJ1-2, with 7 bases that match TRBD1. Germline CDR1 reads SNHLY; CDR2 reads FYNNEI. With V trimmed by 6 bases and J by 6 bases, 13 bases remained unmatched. The CDR3 extends over 15 amino acids. The CDR3 here is CASRPPGQGVNGYTF. The CDR3 bases are TGTGCCAGCAGGCCGCCGGGCCAGGGGGTTAATGGCTACACCTTC. Full variable domain (rest looked up from reference TRBV2 and TRBJ1-2): EPEVTQTPSHQVTQMGQEVILRCVPISNHLYFYWYRQILGQKVEFLVSFYNNEISEKSEIFDDQFSVERPDGSNFTLKIRSTKLEDSAMYFCASRPPGQGVNGYTFGSGTRLTVV.

The chain uses TRBV28 and TRBJ1-1, with D perhaps TRBD1 (6 bases). V was clipped by 4 bases and J by 10 bases, with 13 bases between them. The germline gives CDR1 MDHEN, CDR2 SYDVKM. This CDR3 is built from 12 residues. The CDR3 loop reads CASSSSGVVAFF. In nucleotides, the CDR3 is TGTGCCAGCAGTTCATCAGGGGTTGTAGCTTTCTTT.

This sequence joins TRBV9 and TRBJ1-5; D might be TRBD1 (6 bases). Germline CDR1 is SGDLS and CDR2 is YYNGEE. V lost 4 bases and J 4 bases, leaving 15 bases between the germline ends. This CDR3 has 15 amino acids. The CDR3: CASSPGVGANQPQHF. The CDR3 DNA reads as TGTGCCAGCAGCCCCGGGGTGGGGGCAAATCAGCCCCAGCATTTT.

The CDR3 DNA reads TGCGCCAGCTCAATGAAGGGACTAGCGGGAGGGCTTTCGGAGACCCAGTACTTC. Amino acid sequence: CASSMKGLAGGLSETQYF. The chain joins TRBV5-1 to TRBJ2-5; 16 positions match TRBD2. Germline CDR1 SGHRS, CDR2 YFSETQ. Trimming cost V 7 bases and J 5 bases; bases outside gene matches: 14. The CDR3 contains 18 residues.

The chain recombines TRBV27 with TRBJ2-7, with 7 positions matching TRBD2. This CDR3 spans 13 amino acids. The ends lost 6 bases at V and 6 bases at J; junction bases unmatched: 8. Germline loops: CDR1 MNHEY, CDR2 SMNVEV (reference sequence). In nucleotides, the CDR3 is TGTGCCAGCAGCCCCCGGGAGGTCGGCGAGCAGTACTTC. It translates to CASSPREVGEQYF.

The rearrangement links TRBV6-5 to TRBJ1-1; 7 bases are shared with TRBD1. Germline V gene lookup returns CDR1 MNHEY and CDR2 SVGAGI. The CDR3 is 14 amino acids. The J segment lost 4 bases and the V segment lost 4 bases, leaving 6 bases of the junction unmatched. This CDR3 is CASSSRSGGTEAFF. CDR3 sequence (DNA): TGTGCCAGCAGTTCCCGTTCAGGGGGCACTGAAGCTTTCTTT.